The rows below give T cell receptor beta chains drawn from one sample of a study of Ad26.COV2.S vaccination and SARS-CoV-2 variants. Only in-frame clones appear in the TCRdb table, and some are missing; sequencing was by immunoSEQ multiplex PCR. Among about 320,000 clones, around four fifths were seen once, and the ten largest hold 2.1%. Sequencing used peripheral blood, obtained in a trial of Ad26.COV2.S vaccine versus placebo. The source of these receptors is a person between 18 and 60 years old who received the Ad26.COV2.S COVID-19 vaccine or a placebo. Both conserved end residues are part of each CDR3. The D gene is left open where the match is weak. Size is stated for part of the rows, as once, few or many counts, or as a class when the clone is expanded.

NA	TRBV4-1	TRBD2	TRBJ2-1	TGCGCCAGCAGCCAAACCGGACTAGCGGGGGGCGATGAGCAGTTCTTC	CASSQTGLAGGDEQFF
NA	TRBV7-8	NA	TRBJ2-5	TGTGCCAGCAGCCAGGGTACGGTCCAAGAGACCCAGTACTTC	CASSQGTVQETQYF
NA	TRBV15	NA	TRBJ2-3	TGTGCCACCAGCAGCGCCGGACTTCTCACAGATACGCAGTATTTT	CATSSAGLLTDTQYF
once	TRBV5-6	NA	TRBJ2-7	TGTGCCAGCAGCTTGGTTTTTACTTCTGCGGCAAACTCCTACGAGCAGTACTTC	CASSLVFTSAANSYEQYF
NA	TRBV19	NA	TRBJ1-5	TGTGCCAGTAGTATAGATCCAGGTCGTAGCAATCAGCCCCAGCATTTT	CASSIDPGRSNQPQHF
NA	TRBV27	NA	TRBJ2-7	TGTGCCAGCAGTTATCGGAACTCCTACGAGCAGTACTTC	CASSYRNSYEQYF
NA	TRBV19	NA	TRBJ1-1	TGTGCCAGTAGGCCCCTACAGGGATTCACTGAAGCTTTCTTT	CASRPLQGFTEAFF
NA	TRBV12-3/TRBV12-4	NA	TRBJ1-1	TGTGCCAGCAGTTTTAGAGGCAGAAGTGAAGCTTTCTTT	CASSFRGRSEAFF
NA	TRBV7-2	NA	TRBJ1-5	TGTGCCAGCAGCCCCCGACGGGGTCAGCCCCAGCATTTT	CASSPRRGQPQHF
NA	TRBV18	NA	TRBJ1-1	TGTGCCAGCTCACCAATCCACACAGAGAACACTGAAGCTTTCTTT	CASSPIHTENTEAFF
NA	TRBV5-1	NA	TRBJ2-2	TGCGCCAGCCGGTGGGGGGGCAGTGCCGGGGAGCTGTTTTTT	CASRWGGSAGELFF
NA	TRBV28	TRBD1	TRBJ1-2	TGTGCCAGCAGTCTGCTTCCGGGACAGGGGGCGAACTATGGCTACACCTTC	CASSLLPGQGANYGYTF
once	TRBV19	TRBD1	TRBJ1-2	TGTGCCAGTCTCAACATACAGGGGGCGCATGGCTACACCTTC	CASLNIQGAHGYTF
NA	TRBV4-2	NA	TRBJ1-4	TGTGCCAGCAGCCCCTCCTGGGGTGCAACTAATGAAAAACTGTTTTTT	CASSPSWGATNEKLFF
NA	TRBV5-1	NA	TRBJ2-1	TGCGCCAGCAGCTTGGTTCAGGGTCCAAACAATGAGCAGTTCTTC	CASSLVQGPNNEQFF
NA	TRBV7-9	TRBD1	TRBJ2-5	TGTGCCAGCAGCTCCGGACAGGCGAGGCAAGAGACCCAGTACTTC	CASSSGQARQETQYF
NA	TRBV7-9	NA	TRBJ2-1	TGTGCCAGCAGCTTAGTCCCGATGGGGGGCAATGAGCAGTTCTTC	CASSLVPMGGNEQFF
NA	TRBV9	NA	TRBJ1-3	TGTGCCAGCAGCACTCAAGGGGGCTCTGGAAACACCATATATTTT	CASSTQGGSGNTIYF
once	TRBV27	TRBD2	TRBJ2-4	TGTGCCAGCAGCCCGATAGCGGGGGGCCCTCCGAACATTCAGTACTTC	CASSPIAGGPPNIQYF
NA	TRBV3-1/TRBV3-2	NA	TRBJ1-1	TGTGCCAGCAGCCAAGGCGGACGTTCACCTGAAGCTTTCTTT	CASSQGGRSPEAFF
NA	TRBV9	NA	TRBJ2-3	TGTGCCAGCAGCGTCGGCCTCGCTAGCACAGATACGCAGTATTTT	CASSVGLASTDTQYF
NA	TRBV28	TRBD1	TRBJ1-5	TGTGCCAGCAGTTTGGAGGGGGCGAGGCATCAGCCCCAGCATTTT	CASSLEGARHQPQHF
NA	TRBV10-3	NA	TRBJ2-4	TGTGCCATCAGTGAACAGGGTCCCAAAAACATTCAGTACTTC	CAISEQGPKNIQYF
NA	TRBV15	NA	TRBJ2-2	TGTGCCACCAGCAGAGCACGGCCCACCGGGGAGCTGTTTTTT	CATSRARPTGELFF
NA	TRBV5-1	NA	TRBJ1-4	TGCGCCAGCCGCCGCTCTGACAGCAATGAAAAACTGTTTTTT	CASRRSDSNEKLFF
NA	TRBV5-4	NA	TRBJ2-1	TGTGCCAGCAGCTCAATTTCGACTAGCAATGAGCAGTTCTTC	CASSSISTSNEQFF
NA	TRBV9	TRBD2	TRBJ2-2	TGTGCCAGCAGCCCGGGGACTAGCTGGGCCGGGGAGCTGTTTTTT	CASSPGTSWAGELFF
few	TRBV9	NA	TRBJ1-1	TGTGCCAGCAGTCAAATGAACACTGAAGCTTTCTTT	CASSQMNTEAFF
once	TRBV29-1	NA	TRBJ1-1	TGCAGCGTTGAAGACTGGGTCGGTGAAGCTTTCTTT	CSVEDWVGEAFF